This TCR beta chain was obtained from a study of shared clonotypes between healthy human individuals. Looking at the study overall: The study used three CD4 naive, three CD4 memory, two CD8 naive and one CD8 memory plate per donor.

This CDR3 has 15 residues. CDR1 and CDR2 (germline): LNHDA, SQIVND (reference sequence). V shed 5 bases, J shed 5 bases, and the junction held 5 bases outside the gene matches. The donors were all Caucasian adults (living in Nashville, Tennessee). Here immunoSEQ multiplex PCR was the method, and the copy in TCRdb shows in-frame clones only, minus some. The data show around 2,000,000 clones, 90% to 95% seen once. This chain joins TRBV19 and TRBJ2-3, with 12 bases lining up with TRBD2. The specimen sequenced was naive CD4+ T cells sorted from blood. The subset was: CD45RA+ positively selected. This receptor was taken from a man aged 18 to 30 in good health. The CDR3 DNA reads TGTGCCAGTAGTCTCGGGACTAGCGGGTTAGATACGCAGTATTTT. Translation gives CASSLGTSGLDTQYF.